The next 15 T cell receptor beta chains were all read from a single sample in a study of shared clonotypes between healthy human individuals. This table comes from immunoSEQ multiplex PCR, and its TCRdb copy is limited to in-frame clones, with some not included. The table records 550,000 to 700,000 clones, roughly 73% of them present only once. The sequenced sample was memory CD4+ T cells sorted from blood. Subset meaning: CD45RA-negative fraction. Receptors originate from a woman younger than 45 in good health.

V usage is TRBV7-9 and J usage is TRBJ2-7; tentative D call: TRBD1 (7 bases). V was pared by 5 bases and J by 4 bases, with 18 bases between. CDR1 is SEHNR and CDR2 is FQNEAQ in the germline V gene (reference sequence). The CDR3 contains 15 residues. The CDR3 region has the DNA TGTGCCAGCAGCGGAGGGACAGCTTCGGTATACGAGCAGTACTTC. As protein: CASSGGTASVYEQYF.

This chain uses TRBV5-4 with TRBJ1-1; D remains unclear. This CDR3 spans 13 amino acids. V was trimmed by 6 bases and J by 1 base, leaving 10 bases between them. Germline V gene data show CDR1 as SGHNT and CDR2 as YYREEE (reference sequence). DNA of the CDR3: TGTGCCAGCAATAACAAAGGGAACACTGAAGCTTTCTTT. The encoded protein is CASNNKGNTEAFF.

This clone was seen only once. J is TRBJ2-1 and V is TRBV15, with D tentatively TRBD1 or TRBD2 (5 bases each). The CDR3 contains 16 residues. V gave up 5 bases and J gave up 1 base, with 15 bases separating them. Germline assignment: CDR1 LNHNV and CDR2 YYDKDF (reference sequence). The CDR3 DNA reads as TGTGCCACCAGCCTACTTAGCTGGGGGTCCTACAATGAGCAGTTCTTC. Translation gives CATSLLSWGSYNEQFF.

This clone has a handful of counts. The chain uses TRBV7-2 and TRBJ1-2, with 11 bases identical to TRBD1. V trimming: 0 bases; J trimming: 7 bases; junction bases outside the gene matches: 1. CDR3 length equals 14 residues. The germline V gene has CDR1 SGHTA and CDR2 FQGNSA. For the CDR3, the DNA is TGTGCCAGCAGCTTAGCGGACAGGGGGCTTGGCTACACCTTC. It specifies CASSLADRGLGYTF. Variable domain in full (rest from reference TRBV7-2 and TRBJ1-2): GAGVSQSPSNKVTEKGKDVELRCDPISGHTALYWYRQSLGQGLEFLIYFQGNSAPDKSGLPSDRFSAERTGGSVSTLTIQRTQQEDSAVYLCASSLADRGLGYTFGSGTRLTVV.

The CDR3 DNA follows: TGTGCCAGCCAAGCGATGATCGACACTGAAGCTTTCTTT. Residues: CASQAMIDTEAFF. The rearrangement links TRBV19 to TRBJ1-1; D gene uncertain. The ends were cut back, 9 bases at V and 3 bases at J, with 14 bases in the middle. The CDR3 consists of 13 residues. CDR1 LNHDA and CDR2 SQIVND come from the germline V gene (reference sequence).

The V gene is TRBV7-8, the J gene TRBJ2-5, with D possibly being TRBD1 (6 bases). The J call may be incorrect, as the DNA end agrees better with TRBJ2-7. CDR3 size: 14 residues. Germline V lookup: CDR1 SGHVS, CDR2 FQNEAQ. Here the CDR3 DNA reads TGTGCCAGCAGCCTACTGACAGGTTCCTACGAGCAGTACTTC. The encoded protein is CASSLLTGSYEQYF.

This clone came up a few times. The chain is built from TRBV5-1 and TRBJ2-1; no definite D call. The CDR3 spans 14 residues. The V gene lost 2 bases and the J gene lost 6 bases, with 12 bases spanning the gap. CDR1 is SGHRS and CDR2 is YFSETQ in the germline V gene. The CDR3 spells CASSFGAWGNEQFF. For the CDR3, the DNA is TGCGCCAGCAGCTTCGGAGCGTGGGGCAATGAGCAGTTCTTC.

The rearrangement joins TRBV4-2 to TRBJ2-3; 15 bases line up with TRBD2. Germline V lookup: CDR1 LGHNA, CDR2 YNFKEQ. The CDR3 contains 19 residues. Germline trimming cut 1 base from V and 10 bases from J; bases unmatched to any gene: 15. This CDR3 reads CASSQAGTSGRTPMSSQYF. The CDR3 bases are TGTGCCAGCAGCCAAGCCGGGACTAGCGGGAGGACCCCCATGAGTTCGCAGTATTTT.

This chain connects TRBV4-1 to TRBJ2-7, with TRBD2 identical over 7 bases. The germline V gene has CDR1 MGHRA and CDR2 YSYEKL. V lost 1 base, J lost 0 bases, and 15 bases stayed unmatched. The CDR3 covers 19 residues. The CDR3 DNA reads TGCGCCAGCAGCCAAGGCCCCAGTCAACTAGCGCAAGGCTCCTACGAGCAGTACTTC. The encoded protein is CASSQGPSQLAQGSYEQYF.

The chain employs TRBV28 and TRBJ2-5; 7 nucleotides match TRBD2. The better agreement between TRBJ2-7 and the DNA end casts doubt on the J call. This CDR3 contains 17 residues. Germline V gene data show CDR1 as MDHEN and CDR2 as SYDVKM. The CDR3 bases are TGTGCCAGCAGTCGCCGGACTGGCGGGAGACGGACCTACGAGCAGTACTTC. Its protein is CASSRRTGGRRTYEQYF.

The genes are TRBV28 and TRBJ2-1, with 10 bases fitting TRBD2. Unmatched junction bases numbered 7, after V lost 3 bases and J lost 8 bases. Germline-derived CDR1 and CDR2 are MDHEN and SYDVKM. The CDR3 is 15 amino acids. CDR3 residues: CASSLSSGSHYEQFF. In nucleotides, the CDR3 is TGTGCCAGCAGTTTGTCTAGCGGGAGTCACTATGAGCAGTTCTTC.

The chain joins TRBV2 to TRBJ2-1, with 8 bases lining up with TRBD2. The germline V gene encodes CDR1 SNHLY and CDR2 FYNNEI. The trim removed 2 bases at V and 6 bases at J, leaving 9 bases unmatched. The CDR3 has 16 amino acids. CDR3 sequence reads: CASSELGTSRVNEQFF. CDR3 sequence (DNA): TGTGCCAGCAGTGAATTGGGGACTAGTCGGGTCAATGAGCAGTTCTTC.

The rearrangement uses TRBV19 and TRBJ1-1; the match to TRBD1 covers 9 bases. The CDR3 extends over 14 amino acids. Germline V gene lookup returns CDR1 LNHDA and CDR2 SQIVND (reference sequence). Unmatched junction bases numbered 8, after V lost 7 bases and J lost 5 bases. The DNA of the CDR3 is TGTGCCAGTACCGCGACAGGGGGAAGGACTGAAGCTTTCTTT. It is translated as CASTATGGRTEAFF.

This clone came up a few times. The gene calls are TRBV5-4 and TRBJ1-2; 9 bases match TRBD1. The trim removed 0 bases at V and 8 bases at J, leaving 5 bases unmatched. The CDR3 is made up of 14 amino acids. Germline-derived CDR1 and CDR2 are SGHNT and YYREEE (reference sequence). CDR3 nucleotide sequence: TGTGCCAGCAGCTTGGGACAGGGGGAGTGGGGCTACACCTTC. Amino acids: CASSLGQGEWGYTF.

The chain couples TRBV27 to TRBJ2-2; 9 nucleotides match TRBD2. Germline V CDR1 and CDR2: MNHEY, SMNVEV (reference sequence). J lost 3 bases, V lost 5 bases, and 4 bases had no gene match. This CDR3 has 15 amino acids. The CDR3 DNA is TGTGCCAGCAGTACGAGGACTAGCGACACCGGGGAGCTGTTTTTT. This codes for CASSTRTSDTGELFF.